This T cell receptor beta chain was recovered during a study of cytomegalovirus exposure and HLA in healthy donors. Whole-study findings and limits: Confirmation in vitro established that three CMV-associated chains were specific for CMV antigens. Researchers counted about 150 TCR beta chains as cytomegalovirus-associated. There were some public TCRs occurring in many donors, but most TCR sequences were rare.

This clone was found once. Its target is not known. Libraries were prepared by immunoSEQ multiplex PCR; TCRdb keeps only in-frame clonotypes and omits some of them. The sample holds 100,000 to 150,000 clones, approximately 94% seen once. This CDR3 has 15 amino acids. Germline CDR1 and CDR2: SGHDT and YYEEEE. Trimming took 2 bases from V and 7 from J, leaving 18 bases between them. The receptor's source is a woman in her late teens or twenties in good health and CMV-seronegative. Sequenced material: PBMCs. The chain combines TRBV5-6 with TRBJ1-2; D may be TRBD1 (6 bases). The CDR3 nucleotides are TGTGCCAGCAGCTTTGAGGCAACAGGGAGTGGTGGCTACACCTTC. Translating gives CASSFEATGSGGYTF.